A selection of T cell receptor beta chains follows, all from one sample in a study of OX40 agonist ivuxolimab in advanced cancers. Some clones are missing from TCRdb's copy, which holds only in-frame ones; the method was immunoSEQ multiplex PCR. Of nearly 45,000 clones in the sample, 75% to 90% were seen once. The starting material was CD4+ or CD8+ T cells sorted from blood, obtained in a trial of the OX40 agonist ivuxolimab. These receptors originate from an adult with an advanced solid tumor such as melanoma, head and neck, liver or kidney cancer. Each CDR3 is given with its conserved first and last residue. D genes are given only for firm matches. For some rows the clone size is stated as once, few or many, or as a class when expanded; others skip it.

D gene: -
J gene: TRBJ2-5
CDR3 length: 12
clone size: once
V gene: TRBV7-9
CDR3 protein: CASSFLAETQYF
CDR3 DNA: TGTGCCAGCAGCTTTCTTGCCGAGACCCAGTACTTC

D gene: TRBD2
J gene: TRBJ2-7
CDR3 length: 15
clone size: few
V gene: TRBV9
CDR3 protein: CASSPGTSGGLEQYF
CDR3 DNA: TGTGCCAGCAGCCCTGGGACTAGCGGGGGGTTGGAGCAGTACTTC

D gene: -
J gene: TRBJ1-4
CDR3 length: 13
clone size: once
V gene: TRBV19
CDR3 protein: CASSMAGNEKLFF
CDR3 DNA: TGTGCCAGTAGTATGGCGGGGAATGAAAAACTGTTTTTT

D gene: TRBD1
J gene: TRBJ2-7
CDR3 length: 14
clone size: -
V gene: TRBV30
CDR3 protein: CAWSAGTGPYEQYF
CDR3 DNA: TGTGCCTGGAGTGCGGGGACAGGGCCATACGAGCAGTACTTC

D gene: -
J gene: TRBJ2-2
CDR3 length: 14
clone size: -
V gene: TRBV19
CDR3 protein: CASSDEEGFGELFF
CDR3 DNA: TGTGCCAGTAGTGACGAGGAGGGATTCGGGGAGCTGTTTTTT

D gene: TRBD1
J gene: TRBJ1-2
CDR3 length: 15
clone size: -
V gene: TRBV6-7
CDR3 protein: CASRIGQGPNYGYTF
CDR3 DNA: TGTGCCAGCAGGATTGGACAGGGTCCTAACTATGGCTACACCTTC

D gene: -
J gene: TRBJ2-7
CDR3 length: 15
clone size: once
V gene: TRBV5-1
CDR3 protein: CASSLWGIGNYEQYF
CDR3 DNA: TGCGCCAGCAGCTTGTGGGGGATCGGCAACTACGAGCAGTACTTC

D gene: -
J gene: TRBJ1-5
CDR3 length: 14
clone size: -
V gene: TRBV4-1
CDR3 protein: CASSQAGSGQPQHF
CDR3 DNA: TGCGCCAGCAGCCAAGCAGGGTCAGGGCAGCCCCAGCATTTT

D gene: TRBD2
J gene: TRBJ2-1
CDR3 length: 19
clone size: -
V gene: TRBV7-2
CDR3 protein: CASSLTNHDTSGNYNEQFF
CDR3 DNA: TGTGCCAGCAGCCTAACTAACCACGATACTAGCGGGAACTACAATGAGCAGTTCTTC

D gene: TRBD2
J gene: TRBJ2-7
CDR3 length: 15
clone size: -
V gene: TRBV5-4
CDR3 protein: CASSLGAGGAYEQYF
CDR3 DNA: TGTGCCAGCAGCTTAGGAGCGGGGGGGGCCTACGAGCAGTACTTC

D gene: -
J gene: TRBJ1-1
CDR3 length: 11
clone size: -
V gene: TRBV28
CDR3 protein: CASSPWGEAFF
CDR3 DNA: TGTGCCAGCAGCCCATGGGGGGAAGCTTTCTTT

D gene: -
J gene: TRBJ1-5
CDR3 length: 15
clone size: -
V gene: TRBV27
CDR3 protein: CASSPLRERNQPQHF
CDR3 DNA: TGTGCCAGCAGCCCCCTCAGGGAAAGGAATCAGCCCCAGCATTTT

D gene: -
J gene: TRBJ1-2
CDR3 length: 13
clone size: few
V gene: TRBV6-9
CDR3 protein: CASSYLGVDGYTF
CDR3 DNA: TGTGCCAGCAGTTACTTAGGGGTCGATGGCTACACCTTC

D gene: TRBD1
J gene: TRBJ1-4
CDR3 length: 16
clone size: -
V gene: TRBV5-1
CDR3 protein: CASSTGQGAFNEKLFF
CDR3 DNA: TGCGCCAGCAGCACTGGACAGGGTGCCTTCAATGAAAAACTGTTTTTT

D gene: TRBD2
J gene: TRBJ2-6
CDR3 length: 17
clone size: -
V gene: TRBV19
CDR3 protein: CASTPSGGADGANVLTF
CDR3 DNA: TGTGCCAGTACCCCTAGCGGGGGGGCAGATGGGGCCAACGTCCTGACTTTC

D gene: -
J gene: TRBJ2-1
CDR3 length: 14
clone size: -
V gene: TRBV4-1
CDR3 protein: CASSSREQYNEQFF
CDR3 DNA: TGCGCCAGCAGCTCTCGGGAGCAGTACAATGAGCAGTTCTTC

D gene: -
J gene: TRBJ2-7
CDR3 length: 13
clone size: -
V gene: TRBV5-5
CDR3 protein: CASSPRTEYEQYF
CDR3 DNA: TGTGCCAGCAGCCCCCGGACAGAGTACGAGCAGTACTTC

D gene: -
J gene: TRBJ1-2
CDR3 length: 13
clone size: -
V gene: TRBV19
CDR3 protein: CASSISRMYGYTF
CDR3 DNA: TGTGCCAGTAGTATTTCAAGGATGTATGGCTACACCTTC

D gene: -
J gene: TRBJ2-1
CDR3 length: 14
clone size: -
V gene: TRBV19
CDR3 protein: CASTLSGSYNEQFF
CDR3 DNA: TGTGCCAGTACCTTGAGCGGCTCCTACAATGAGCAGTTCTTC

D gene: TRBD1
J gene: TRBJ2-7
CDR3 length: 15
clone size: -
V gene: TRBV6-1
CDR3 protein: CASRGTAQSSYEQYF
CDR3 DNA: TGTGCCAGCAGGGGGACAGCGCAGAGCTCCTACGAGCAGTACTTC

D gene: -
J gene: TRBJ1-5
CDR3 length: 14
clone size: few
V gene: TRBV5-5
CDR3 protein: CASTPRGGGQPQHF
CDR3 DNA: TGTGCCAGCACCCCGCGGGGAGGGGGTCAGCCCCAGCATTTT

D gene: -
J gene: TRBJ1-5
CDR3 length: 13
clone size: medium-sized
V gene: TRBV27
CDR3 protein: CASGGNSNQPQHF
CDR3 DNA: TGTGCCAGCGGGGGGAATAGCAATCAGCCCCAGCATTTT

D gene: -
J gene: TRBJ2-7
CDR3 length: 14
clone size: -
V gene: TRBV4-3
CDR3 protein: CASSQDDSTYEQYF
CDR3 DNA: TGCGCCAGCAGCCAAGACGACAGTACCTACGAGCAGTACTTC

D gene: -
J gene: TRBJ2-6
CDR3 length: 15
clone size: -
V gene: TRBV19
CDR3 protein: CASSITGSGANVLTF
CDR3 DNA: TGTGCCAGTAGTATAACGGGGTCTGGGGCCAACGTCCTGACTTTC

D gene: -
J gene: TRBJ2-2
CDR3 length: 14
clone size: -
V gene: TRBV5-1
CDR3 protein: CASPDPKNTGELFF
CDR3 DNA: TGCGCCAGCCCGGACCCAAAGAACACCGGGGAGCTGTTTTTT

D gene: -
J gene: TRBJ2-7
CDR3 length: 14
clone size: -
V gene: TRBV6-6
CDR3 protein: CASSYREVAHEQYF
CDR3 DNA: TGTGCCAGCAGTTACCGGGAAGTAGCCCACGAGCAGTACTTC

D gene: -
J gene: TRBJ2-3
CDR3 length: 16
clone size: -
V gene: TRBV9
CDR3 protein: CASSVAGRHYTDTQYF
CDR3 DNA: TGTGCCAGCAGCGTAGCGGGTCGGCATTACACAGATACGCAGTATTTT

D gene: -
J gene: TRBJ2-1
CDR3 length: 12
clone size: -
V gene: TRBV19
CDR3 protein: CATATPYNEQFF
CDR3 DNA: TGTGCCACCGCCACACCTTACAATGAGCAGTTCTTC

D gene: TRBD1
J gene: TRBJ1-1
CDR3 length: 15
clone size: -
V gene: TRBV7-6
CDR3 protein: CASSPWDRGGHEAFF
CDR3 DNA: TGTGCCAGCAGCCCTTGGGACAGGGGGGGACATGAAGCTTTCTTT

D gene: TRBD2
J gene: TRBJ2-2
CDR3 length: 15
clone size: -
V gene: TRBV15
CDR3 protein: CATSREAGGTGELFF
CDR3 DNA: TGTGCCACCAGCAGAGAGGCGGGGGGAACCGGGGAGCTGTTTTTT

D gene: -
J gene: TRBJ2-2
CDR3 length: 18
clone size: -
V gene: TRBV27
CDR3 protein: CASSLKRNTIRATGELFF
CDR3 DNA: TGTGCCAGCAGTTTAAAAAGGAACACCATAAGGGCCACCGGGGAGCTGTTTTTT

D gene: TRBD2
J gene: TRBJ2-1
CDR3 length: 19
clone size: -
V gene: TRBV28
CDR3 protein: CASSWEKRGTSGRTDEQFF
CDR3 DNA: TGTGCCAGCAGTTGGGAAAAACGGGGGACTAGCGGGAGGACCGATGAGCAGTTCTTC

D gene: -
J gene: TRBJ2-1
CDR3 length: 15
clone size: once
V gene: TRBV7-3
CDR3 protein: CASSFLSLEYNEQFF
CDR3 DNA: TGTGCCAGCAGCTTCCTCTCCCTGGAGTACAATGAGCAGTTCTTC

D gene: -
J gene: TRBJ1-3
CDR3 length: 16
clone size: -
V gene: TRBV11-3
CDR3 protein: CASSSYTEKNGNTIYF
CDR3 DNA: TGTGCCAGCAGCTCTTATACTGAGAAGAACGGAAACACCATATATTTT

D gene: TRBD1
J gene: TRBJ1-1
CDR3 length: 14
clone size: few
V gene: TRBV12-5
CDR3 protein: CASGLTTGGTEAFF
CDR3 DNA: TGTGCTAGTGGTCTCACTACAGGGGGCACTGAAGCTTTCTTT

D gene: TRBD1
J gene: TRBJ2-3
CDR3 length: 20
clone size: -
V gene: TRBV29-1
CDR3 protein: CSVEDPDRGNSFLMTDTQYF
CDR3 DNA: TGCAGCGTTGAAGATCCGGACAGGGGGAACTCATTCCTTATGACAGATACGCAGTATTTT

D gene: -
J gene: TRBJ1-1
CDR3 length: 12
clone size: -
V gene: TRBV27
CDR3 protein: CASSSQNTEAFF
CDR3 DNA: TGTGCCAGCAGTTCACAGAACACTGAAGCTTTCTTT

D gene: -
J gene: TRBJ1-2
CDR3 length: 14
clone size: -
V gene: TRBV27
CDR3 protein: CASKTGAQDYGYTF
CDR3 DNA: TGTGCCAGCAAGACGGGGGCGCAGGACTATGGCTACACCTTC

D gene: -
J gene: TRBJ2-5
CDR3 length: 12
clone size: -
V gene: TRBV2
CDR3 protein: CASNQVTETQYF
CDR3 DNA: TGTGCCAGCAATCAGGTGACAGAGACCCAGTACTTC

D gene: -
J gene: TRBJ1-1
CDR3 length: 15
clone size: many
V gene: TRBV7-8
CDR3 protein: CASSLSSSGATEAFF
CDR3 DNA: TGTGCCAGCAGCTTAAGCAGCTCAGGGGCCACTGAAGCTTTCTTT

D gene: -
J gene: TRBJ1-5
CDR3 length: 13
clone size: -
V gene: TRBV7-9
CDR3 protein: CASSLGVGQPQHF
CDR3 DNA: TGTGCCAGCAGCTTAGGCGTAGGCCAGCCCCAGCATTTT

D gene: TRBD2
J gene: TRBJ2-3
CDR3 length: 16
clone size: -
V gene: TRBV5-6
CDR3 protein: CASTLTSGEEADTQYF
CDR3 DNA: TGTGCCAGCACCCTGACTAGCGGGGAGGAGGCAGATACGCAGTATTTT

D gene: -
J gene: TRBJ2-2
CDR3 length: 15
clone size: once
V gene: TRBV11-3
CDR3 protein: CASSSRAPRTGELFF
CDR3 DNA: TGTGCCAGCAGCTCCAGGGCGCCAAGGACCGGGGAGCTGTTTTTT

D gene: TRBD1
J gene: TRBJ2-2
CDR3 length: 15
clone size: -
V gene: TRBV4-1
CDR3 protein: CASSLGTANTGELFF
CDR3 DNA: TGCGCCAGCAGCCTAGGGACAGCAAACACCGGGGAGCTGTTTTTT

D gene: TRBD1
J gene: TRBJ1-5
CDR3 length: 14
clone size: -
V gene: TRBV2
CDR3 protein: CASSLQGANQPQHF
CDR3 DNA: TGTGCCAGCAGTCTACAGGGGGCCAATCAGCCCCAGCATTTT

D gene: -
J gene: TRBJ1-4
CDR3 length: 15
clone size: -
V gene: TRBV28
CDR3 protein: CASSLSREGNEKLFF
CDR3 DNA: TGTGCCAGCAGTTTGAGCCGGGAGGGTAATGAAAAACTGTTTTTT

D gene: -
J gene: TRBJ2-7
CDR3 length: 14
clone size: -
V gene: TRBV7-8
CDR3 protein: CASSLARGFYEQYF
CDR3 DNA: TGTGCCAGCAGCTTAGCCAGGGGTTTCTACGAGCAGTACTTC

D gene: -
J gene: TRBJ2-7
CDR3 length: 15
clone size: -
V gene: TRBV6-5
CDR3 protein: CASTPGSLAGYEQYF
CDR3 DNA: TGTGCCAGCACTCCAGGGAGCCTTGCCGGCTACGAGCAGTACTTC

D gene: -
J gene: TRBJ1-6
CDR3 length: 18
clone size: -
V gene: TRBV4-1
CDR3 protein: CASSLTGGGGSYNSPLHF
CDR3 DNA: TGCGCCAGCAGCCTTACGGGGGGAGGGGGCTCCTATAATTCACCCCTCCACTTT

D gene: TRBD1
J gene: TRBJ1-2
CDR3 length: 16
clone size: -
V gene: TRBV5-6
CDR3 protein: CASSLLAGGPNYGYTF
CDR3 DNA: TGTGCCAGCAGCTTGTTGGCAGGGGGCCCAAACTATGGCTACACCTTC

D gene: TRBD1
J gene: TRBJ2-7
CDR3 length: 13
clone size: -
V gene: TRBV5-1
CDR3 protein: CASSSGQGGEQYF
CDR3 DNA: TGCGCCAGCAGCTCAGGACAGGGAGGCGAGCAGTACTTC